The 8 T cell receptor beta chains below come from one sample, sequenced in a study of blood T cell repertoires in COVID-19. The protocol was immunoSEQ multiplex PCR, while the TCRdb copy is restricted to in-frame clones and leaves out a portion. Of some 30,000 clones listed, about 89% are singletons. The sequencing sample was made of peripheral blood. These receptors all come from a human donor in a cohort sampled during active COVID-19.

This chain connects TRBV12-3 or TRBV12-4 to TRBJ1-2; 7 bases align to TRBD1. The CDR3 has 12 amino acids. V lost 8 bases and J lost 7; bases outside the gene matches: 7. Written as DNA, the CDR3 is TGTGCCAGCGGGAAGGGGGCCGGTGGCTACACCTTC. Its translation: CASGKGAGGYTF.

This rearrangement joins TRBV5-1 to TRBJ1-3; perhaps TRBD1 as D (5 bases). Per the germline V gene, CDR1 is SGHRS and CDR2 is YFSETQ. This CDR3 region has 12 residues. The V end was cut by 10 bases, the J end by 0 bases, with 8 bases between. The CDR3 DNA sequence: TGCGCCTCCCAGGGCTCTGGAAACACCATATATTTT. Translated: CASQGSGNTIYF.

This clone was seen once. The chain couples TRBV29-1 to TRBJ2-5; 7 bases are a match to TRBD1. This CDR3 has 12 amino acids. Looked up from germline, CDR1 is SQVTM and CDR2 is ANQGSEA. In DNA form, the CDR3 reads TGCAGTTTTCGACCAGGGGGAGAGACCCAGTACTTC. Protein sequence: CSFRPGGETQYF.

This chain connects TRBV28 to TRBJ1-6, with D possibly matching TRBD1 (5 bases). CDR3 length: 13 residues. Germline-derived CDR1 and CDR2 are MDHEN and SYDVKM. Trimming left V 4 bases short and J 7 bases short, with 8 bases between. Here the CDR3 reads CASSSQGNSPLHF. DNA of the CDR3: TGTGCCAGCAGTTCCCAGGGCAATTCACCCCTCCACTTT.

The rearrangement uses TRBV20-1 and TRBJ1-1, with a tentative D call TRBD1 (5 bases). V dropped 5 bases and J dropped 7 bases, with 11 bases sitting between them. The CDR3 loop spans 11 amino acids. Germline V lookup: CDR1 DFQATT, CDR2 SNEGSKA (reference sequence). The CDR3 loop reads CSAGADSEAFF. DNA of the CDR3: TGCAGTGCTGGGGCCGACAGTGAAGCTTTCTTT.

This chain connects TRBV3-1 (or the pseudogene TRBV3-2) to TRBJ2-4, with a weak D call TRBD2 (6 bases). The CDR3 loop spans 16 amino acids. Trimming removed 0 bases from V and 0 bases from J, with 9 bases in between. Germline V gives CDR1 LGHDT, CDR2 YNNKEL (reference sequence). The CDR3 reads CASSQDPGVAKNIQYF. The CDR3 nucleotides are TGTGCCAGCAGCCAAGATCCGGGGGTAGCCAAAAACATTCAGTACTTC.

V usage is TRBV10-3 and J usage is TRBJ2-7, with 10 bases that match TRBD1. The trim removed 10 bases at V and 4 bases at J, leaving 4 bases unmatched. This CDR3 contains 12 residues. CDR1 is ENHRY and CDR2 is SYGVKD in the germline V gene. CDR3 nucleotides: TGTGCCACCCTGGACAGGGGGTACGAGCAGTACTTC. This encodes CATLDRGYEQYF.

The chain is built from TRBV5-1 and TRBJ2-7; TRBD2 aligns across 11 bases. CDR1 SGHRS and CDR2 YFSETQ come from the germline V gene. The CDR3 is 15 residues long. J was trimmed by 2 bases and V by 0 bases; bases with no gene match: 1. CDR3 DNA: TGCGCCAGCAGCTTGGCGACTAGCGGGACCTACGAGCAGTACTTC. Residues: CASSLATSGTYEQYF. The entire variable domain, with the rest obtained from reference TRBV5-1 and TRBJ2-7, is as follows: KAGVTQTPRYLIKTRGQQVTLSCSPISGHRSVSWYQQTPGQGLQFLFEYFSETQRNKGNFPGRFSGRQFSNSRSEMNVSTLELGDSALYLCASSLATSGTYEQYFGPGTRLTVT.